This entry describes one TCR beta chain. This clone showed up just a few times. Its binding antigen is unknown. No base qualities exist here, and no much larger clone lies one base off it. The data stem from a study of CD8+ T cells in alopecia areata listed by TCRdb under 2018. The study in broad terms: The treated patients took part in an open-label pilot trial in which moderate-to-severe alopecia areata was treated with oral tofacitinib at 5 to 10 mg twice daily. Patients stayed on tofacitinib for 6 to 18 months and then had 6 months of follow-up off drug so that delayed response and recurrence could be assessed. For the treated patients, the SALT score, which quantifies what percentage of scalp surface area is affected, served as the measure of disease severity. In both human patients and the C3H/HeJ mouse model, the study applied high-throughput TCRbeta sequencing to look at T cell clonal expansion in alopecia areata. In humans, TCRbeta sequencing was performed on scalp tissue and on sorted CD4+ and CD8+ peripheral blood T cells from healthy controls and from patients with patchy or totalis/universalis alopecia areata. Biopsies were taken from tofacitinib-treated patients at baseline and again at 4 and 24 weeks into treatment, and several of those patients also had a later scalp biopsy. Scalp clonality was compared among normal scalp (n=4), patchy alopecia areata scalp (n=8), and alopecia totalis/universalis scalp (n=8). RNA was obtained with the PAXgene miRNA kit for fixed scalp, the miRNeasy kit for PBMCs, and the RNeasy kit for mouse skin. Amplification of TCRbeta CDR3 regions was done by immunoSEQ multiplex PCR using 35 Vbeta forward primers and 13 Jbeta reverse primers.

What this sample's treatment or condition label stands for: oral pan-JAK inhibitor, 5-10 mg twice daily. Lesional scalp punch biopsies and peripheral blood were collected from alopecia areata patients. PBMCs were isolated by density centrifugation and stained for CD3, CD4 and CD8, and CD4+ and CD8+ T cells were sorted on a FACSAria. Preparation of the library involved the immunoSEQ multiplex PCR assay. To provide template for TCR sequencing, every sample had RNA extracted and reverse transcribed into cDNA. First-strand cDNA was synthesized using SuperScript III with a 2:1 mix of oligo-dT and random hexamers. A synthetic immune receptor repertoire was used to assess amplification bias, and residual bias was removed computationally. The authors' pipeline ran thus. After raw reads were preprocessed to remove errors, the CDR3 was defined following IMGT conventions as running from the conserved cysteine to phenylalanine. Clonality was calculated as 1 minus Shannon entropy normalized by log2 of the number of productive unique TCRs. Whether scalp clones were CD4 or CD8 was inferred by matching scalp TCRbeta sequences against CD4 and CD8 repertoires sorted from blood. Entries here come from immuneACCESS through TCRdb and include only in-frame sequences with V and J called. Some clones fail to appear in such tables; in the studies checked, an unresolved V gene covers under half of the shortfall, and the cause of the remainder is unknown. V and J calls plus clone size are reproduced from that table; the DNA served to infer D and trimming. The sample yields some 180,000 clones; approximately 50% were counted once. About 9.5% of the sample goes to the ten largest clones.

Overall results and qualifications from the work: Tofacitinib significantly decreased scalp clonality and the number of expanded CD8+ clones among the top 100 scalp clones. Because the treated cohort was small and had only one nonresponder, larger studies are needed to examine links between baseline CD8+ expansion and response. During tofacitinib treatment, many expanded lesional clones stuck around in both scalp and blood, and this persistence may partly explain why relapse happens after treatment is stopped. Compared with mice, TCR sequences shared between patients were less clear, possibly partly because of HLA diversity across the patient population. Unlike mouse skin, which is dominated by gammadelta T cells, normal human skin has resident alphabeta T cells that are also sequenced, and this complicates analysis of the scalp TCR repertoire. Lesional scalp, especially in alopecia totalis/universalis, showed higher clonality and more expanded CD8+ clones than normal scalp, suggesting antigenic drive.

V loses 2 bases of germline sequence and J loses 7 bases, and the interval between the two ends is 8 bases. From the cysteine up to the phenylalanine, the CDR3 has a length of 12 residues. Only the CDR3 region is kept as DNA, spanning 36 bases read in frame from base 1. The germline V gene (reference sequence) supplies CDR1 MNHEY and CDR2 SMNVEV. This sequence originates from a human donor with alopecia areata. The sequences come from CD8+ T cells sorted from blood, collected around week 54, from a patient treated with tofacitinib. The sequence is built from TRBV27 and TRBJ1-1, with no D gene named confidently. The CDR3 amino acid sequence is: CASSLPGDEAFF. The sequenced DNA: TGTGCCAGCAGTTTACCGGGAGATGAAGCTTTCTTT.